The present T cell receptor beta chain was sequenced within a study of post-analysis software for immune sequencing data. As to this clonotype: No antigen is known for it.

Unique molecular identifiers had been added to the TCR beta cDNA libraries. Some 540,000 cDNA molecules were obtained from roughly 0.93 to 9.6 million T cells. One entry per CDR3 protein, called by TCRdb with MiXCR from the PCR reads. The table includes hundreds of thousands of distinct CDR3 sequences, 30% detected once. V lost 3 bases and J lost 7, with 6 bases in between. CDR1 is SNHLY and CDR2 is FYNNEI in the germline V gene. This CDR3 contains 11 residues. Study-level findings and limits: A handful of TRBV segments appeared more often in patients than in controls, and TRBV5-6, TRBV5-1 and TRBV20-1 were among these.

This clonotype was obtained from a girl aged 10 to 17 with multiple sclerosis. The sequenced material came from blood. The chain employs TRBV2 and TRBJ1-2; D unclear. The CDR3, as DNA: TGTGCCAGCAGTGAGACCGCTGGCTACACCTTC. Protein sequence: CASSETAGYTF.